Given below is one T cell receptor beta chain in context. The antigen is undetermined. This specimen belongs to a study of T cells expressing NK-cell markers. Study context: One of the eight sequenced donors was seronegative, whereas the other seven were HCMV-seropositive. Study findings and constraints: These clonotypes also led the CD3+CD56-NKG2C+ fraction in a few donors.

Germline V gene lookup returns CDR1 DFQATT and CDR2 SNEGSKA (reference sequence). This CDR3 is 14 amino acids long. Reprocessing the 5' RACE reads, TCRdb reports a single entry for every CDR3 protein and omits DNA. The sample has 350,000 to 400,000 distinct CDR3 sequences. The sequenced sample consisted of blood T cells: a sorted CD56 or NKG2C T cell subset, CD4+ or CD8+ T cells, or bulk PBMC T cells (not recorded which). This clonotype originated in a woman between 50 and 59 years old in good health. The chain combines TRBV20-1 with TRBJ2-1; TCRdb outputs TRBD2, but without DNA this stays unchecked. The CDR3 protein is CSARDHDSREKQFF.